A selection of T cell receptor beta chains follows, all from one sample in a study of T-cell reconstitution after alpha-beta-depleted transplantation in children. TCRdb re-analysed the PCR reads in MiXCR, keeping a single row per CDR3 protein. The sample yields roughly 500,000 distinct CDR3 sequences, 32% seen once. Sequenced here: PBMCs from the stem cell graft donor, sampled from the stem cell graft. The receptor source for this set is a human donor who donated a stem cell graft to a child with aplastic anemia. CDR3s include the opening cysteine and the closing phenylalanine or tryptophan. The D gene is left open where the match is weak. Not every row has a clone size; where given, it reads once, few, many or a size class.

d_call clone_size j_call v_call cdr3_aa cdr3_nt
- few TRBJ1-2 TRBV20-1 CSAHQTEIYGYTF TGCAGTGCTCATCAGACCGAGATCTATGGCTACACCTTC
- - TRBJ1-2 TRBV7-9 CASSSGAYYGYTF TGTGCCAGCAGCTCCGGGGCGTACTATGGCTACACCTTC
- - TRBJ1-2 TRBV4-3 CASSLSRDRYGYTF TGCGCCAGCAGCCTCTCTCGGGACCGTTATGGCTACACCTTC
TRBD2 - TRBJ2-5 TRBV7-9 CASSLVPGGSWETQYF TGTGCCAGCAGCTTAGTTCCGGGAGGCAGTTGGGAGACCCAGTACTTC
- - TRBJ2-5 TRBV5-6 CASSSLDAWTQYF TGTGCCAGCAGCTCCTTAGATGCGTGGACCCAGTACTTC
- - TRBJ2-5 TRBV5-4 CASSLGDVGTQYF TGTGCCAGCAGCTTAGGGGATGTAGGGACCCAGTACTTC
- - TRBJ1-6 TRBV20-1 CSARDVPSYNSPLHF TGCAGTGCTAGAGATGTGCCGTCCTATAATTCACCCCTCCACTTT
- many TRBJ1-2 TRBV29-1 CSDERTVDYGYTF TGCAGCGACGAAAGGACAGTCGATTATGGCTACACCTTC
- few TRBJ1-5 TRBV6-1 CASSDRQTYSNQPQHF TGTGCCAGCAGTGACCGACAGACGTATAGCAATCAGCCCCAGCATTTT
- - TRBJ2-2 TRBV3-1 CASSPPFFLKTGELFF TGTGCCAGCAGCCCCCCCTTTTTCCTGAAGACCGGGGAGCTGTTTTTT
TRBD1 once TRBJ2-5 TRBV11-2 CASSLRTIETDRGTETQYF TGTGCCAGCAGCTTACGAACCATCGAAACGGACAGGGGCACGGAGACCCAGTACTTC
- - TRBJ2-3 TRBV7-9 CASSDRVPPDTQYF TGTGCCAGCAGCGACCGAGTACCTCCAGATACGCAGTATTTT
- - TRBJ1-1 TRBV5-1 CASSLTRGAQTEAFF TGCGCCAGCAGCTTGACCCGGGGGGCGCAAACTGAAGCTTTCTTT
TRBD2 - TRBJ2-1 TRBV7-8 CASSPGLANNEQFF TGTGCCAGCAGCCCGGGACTAGCGAACAATGAGCAGTTCTTC
- - TRBJ1-6 TRBV10-3 CAISSDSYNSPLHF TGTGCCATCAGCAGCGACAGTTATAATTCACCCCTCCACTTT
TRBD1 - TRBJ1-1 TRBV7-2 CATYRGTEAFF TGTGCCACCTACAGGGGCACTGAAGCTTTCTTT
- few TRBJ1-1 TRBV12-3/TRBV12-4 CASSGHTEAFF TGTGCCAGCAGTGGACACACTGAAGCTTTCTTT
- few TRBJ1-1 TRBV7-2 CASSLIARGTEAFF TGTGCCAGCAGCTTAATAGCCAGAGGCACTGAAGCTTTCTTT
- few TRBJ1-1 TRBV7-9 CASSPKTGGAKTEAFF TGTGCCAGCAGCCCCAAAACCGGGGGGGCGAAGACTGAAGCTTTCTTT
- - TRBJ1-6 TRBV6-4 CASSDSQGWGSPLHF TGTGCCAGCAGTGACTCACAGGGATGGGGTTCACCCCTCCACTTT
- few TRBJ2-7 TRBV20-1 CSALGHEPYEQYF TGCAGTGCCCTGGGACATGAACCCTACGAGCAGTACTTC
- - TRBJ2-3 TRBV5-1 CASSPGGGSVGVSDTQYF TGCGCCAGCAGCCCCGGAGGGGGGAGTGTTGGGGTCTCGGATACGCAGTATTTT
- - TRBJ1-2 TRBV11-2 CASSQTVNYGYTF TGTGCCAGCAGCCAGACAGTTAACTATGGCTACACCTTC
TRBD2 - TRBJ2-1 TRBV12-3/TRBV12-4 CASTSGSNEQFF TGTGCCAGCACTAGCGGGAGTAATGAGCAGTTCTTC
- many TRBJ1-5 TRBV20-1 CSSRNRGSNQPQHF TGCAGTTCACGGAATAGGGGCAGCAATCAGCCCCAGCATTTT
- - TRBJ2-5 TRBV11-3 CASSPAQGRGEETQYF TGTGCCAGCAGCCCCGCGCAGGGCCGGGGCGAAGAGACCCAGTACTTC
- many TRBJ1-1 TRBV20-1 CSASPPYGTEAFF TGCAGTGCGTCACCACCATATGGCACTGAAGCTTTCTTT
- - TRBJ2-3 TRBV12-3/TRBV12-4 CASTYEGTVRDTQYF TGTGCCAGCACATACGAGGGGACCGTGAGAGATACGCAGTATTTT
- few TRBJ2-1 TRBV28 CASRSWTGGENEQFF TGTGCCAGCAGATCCTGGACCGGTGGGGAGAATGAGCAGTTCTTC
- few TRBJ2-1 TRBV20-1 CSARGLRGDEQFF TGCAGTGCTAGAGGTCTTAGGGGCGATGAGCAGTTCTTC
- - TRBJ2-1 TRBV6-2/TRBV6-3 CASSYLPGRGRTLGNEQFF TGTGCCAGCAGTTATCTTCCCGGACGAGGGAGAACTTTGGGCAATGAGCAGTTCTTC
- few TRBJ1-6 TRBV12-3/TRBV12-4 CASSQTGTRNSPLHF TGTGCCAGCAGTCAAACCGGGACTCGAAATTCACCCCTCCACTTT
TRBD1 few TRBJ1-2 TRBV5-1 CASSGGQGARDGYTF TGCGCCAGCAGCGGGGGACAGGGGGCGCGAGATGGCTACACCTTC
- few TRBJ1-4 TRBV7-9 CASTTRSATNEKLFF TGTGCCAGCACCACTCGATCCGCGACTAATGAAAAACTGTTTTTT
TRBD1 few TRBJ1-5 TRBV12-3/TRBV12-4 CASSFGTGIQPQHF TGTGCCAGCAGTTTCGGGACAGGAATACAGCCCCAGCATTTT
- few TRBJ1-2 TRBV28 CASSFSRATSNYGYTF TGTGCCAGCAGTTTCTCCCGGGCTACCTCTAACTATGGCTACACCTTC
TRBD2 few TRBJ2-1 TRBV20-1 CSARSRTSGSKNEQFF TGCAGTGCTAGATCCCGGACTAGCGGGAGTAAGAATGAGCAGTTCTTC
- once TRBJ1-5 TRBV4-3 CASSQDKRNQPQHF TGCGCCAGCAGCCAAGATAAAAGAAATCAGCCCCAGCATTTT
TRBD1 few TRBJ2-1 TRBV5-1 CASSLDGTGPYNEQFF TGCGCCAGCAGCTTGGATGGGACAGGGCCCTACAATGAGCAGTTCTTC
- many TRBJ1-5 TRBV12-3/TRBV12-4 CASSLQGQPQHF TGTGCCAGCAGTTTACAGGGGCAGCCCCAGCATTTT
TRBD2 few TRBJ2-1 TRBV6-2/TRBV6-3 CASSLGSASGSMNEQFF TGTGCCAGCAGTTTGGGATCAGCTAGCGGGAGTATGAATGAGCAGTTCTTC
- - TRBJ1-1 TRBV12-3/TRBV12-4 CASSLPRGNTEAFF TGTGCCAGCAGTCTGCCGCGGGGCAACACTGAAGCTTTCTTT
- few TRBJ2-1 TRBV28 CASSSSSARSNEQFF TGTGCCAGCAGTTCCTCCTCGGCCAGGAGTAATGAGCAGTTCTTC
- few TRBJ2-2 TRBV5-6 CASSHRDGELFF TGTGCCAGCAGCCACAGGGACGGGGAGCTGTTTTTT
TRBD1 - TRBJ1-2 TRBV12-3/TRBV12-4 CASSLRTGGGNYGYTF TGTGCCAGCAGTTTAAGGACAGGGGGCGGTAACTATGGCTACACCTTC
- - TRBJ2-5 TRBV3-1 CASSPPRRGFGTQYF TGTGCCAGCAGCCCCCCCCGCAGGGGCTTTGGGACCCAGTACTTC
- - TRBJ2-7 TRBV5-1 CASSLVPDYEQYF TGCGCCAGCAGCTTGGTCCCGGACTACGAGCAGTACTTC
TRBD1 - TRBJ1-1 TRBV27 CASKRGQGALNTEAFF TGTGCCAGCAAAAGGGGACAGGGGGCCCTGAACACTGAAGCTTTCTTT
TRBD2 few TRBJ2-5 TRBV10-3 CAISDPGRETLKTQYF TGTGCCATCAGTGATCCGGGGCGGGAGACTCTAAAGACCCAGTACTTC
TRBD2 - TRBJ2-1 TRBV2 CASSGSGSMGEQFF TGTGCCAGCAGTGGTAGCGGGAGTATGGGTGAGCAGTTCTTC
- - TRBJ1-2 TRBV10-3 CAITTTGFSGYTF TGTGCCATCACTACCACAGGGTTCTCTGGCTACACCTTC
TRBD2 few TRBJ2-3 TRBV20-1 CSARDTSGSHSTDTQYF TGCAGTGCTAGAGATACTAGCGGGAGTCATAGCACAGATACGCAGTATTTT